One sample yielded the 19 T cell receptor beta chains listed below, sequenced in a study of radiotherapy plus CTLA-4 blockade in lung cancer. The data were produced by immunoSEQ multiplex PCR, yet TCRdb's version contains in-frame clones alone and is incomplete. The top ten clones hold just over 2% of a sample with tens of thousands of clones, around 87% of them seen once. Sequenced here: peripheral blood, sampled from a patient treated with radiotherapy plus ipilimumab. All receptors come from a human donor with non-small cell lung cancer who had a partial response to radiotherapy plus ipilimumab.

This chain links TRBV29-1 with TRBJ1-2; 7 bases match TRBD1. The length of the CDR3 is 12 residues. Germline CDR1 reads SQVTM; CDR2 reads ANQGSEA. The trim removed 6 bases at V and 4 bases at J, leaving 5 bases unmatched. Here the CDR3 reads CSVVDRVYGYTF. The CDR3 coding sequence is TGCAGCGTGGTCGACAGGGTCTATGGCTACACCTTC.

A single count supports this clone. The rearrangement joins TRBV1 to TRBJ2-7; TRBD2 is taken as the D call from the table, unchecked against the DNA. TRBV1 has pseudogene status. This CDR3 has 16 residues. Here the CDR3 reads CTSSPIPSGTSHEQYV. CDR3 coding DNA: TGCACCAGCAGTCCAATCCCTAGCGGGACCTCCCACGAGCAGTACGTC.

V gene TRBV12-5 combines with J gene TRBJ2-7, with D maybe TRBD2 (5 bases). Trimming removed 2 bases at V and 2 bases at J, with 16 bases between. In germline, CDR1 is LGHNT, CDR2 FRNRAP. The CDR3 is 16 residues long. CDR3 loop: CASGLYGVDLTYEQYF. In nucleotides, the CDR3 is TGTGCTAGTGGTTTGTACGGGGTGGATCTGACCTACGAGCAGTACTTC.

With respect to this clone: Relative to the germline gene, one junction end is altered; a read error may explain this. The V gene is TRBV5-1, the J gene TRBJ1-4; D unclear. The CDR3 loop spans 14 amino acids. Germline V gene data show CDR1 as SGHRS and CDR2 as YFSETQ. Written as DNA, the CDR3 is TGCGCCAGCAGATTGGGTCGAGGTAATGAAAAACTGTTTTTT. Translated: CASRLGRGNEKLFF.

The V call is TRBV6-1, the J call TRBJ1-4; D is perhaps TRBD1 (6 bases). Looked up from germline, CDR1 is MNHNS and CDR2 is SASEGT. The CDR3 contains 16 residues. V lost 3 bases and J 7 bases, leaving 18 bases between the germline ends. The DNA of the CDR3 is TGTGCCAGCAGTGACTTTCAGTTGGGGGCGCGTGAAAAACTGTTTTTT. As protein: CASSDFQLGAREKLFF.

The rearrangement joins TRBV27 to TRBJ1-3; 7 bases agree with TRBD1. The J segment lost 0 bases and the V segment lost 10 bases, leaving 9 bases of the junction unmatched. Germline assignment: CDR1 MNHEY and CDR2 SMNVEV (reference sequence). This CDR3 is built from 15 residues. The CDR3 loop is CATGGTGASGNTIYF. The CDR3 bases are TGTGCCACCGGGGGAACAGGGGCCTCTGGAAACACCATATATTTT.

The chain is built from TRBV5-4 and TRBJ2-7; 9 bases agree with TRBD2. This CDR3 is built from 16 residues. Trimming at V came to 4 bases and at J to 0 bases, leaving 8 bases not matched to a gene. The V gene's germline CDR1 is SGHNT and CDR2 YYREEE (reference sequence). The CDR3 is CASSAGTSRSSYEQYF. The CDR3 bases are TGTGCCAGCAGCGCGGGGACTAGCCGGAGCTCCTACGAGCAGTACTTC.

J is TRBJ1-5 and V is TRBV28; D might be TRBD1 (6 bases). V lost 2 bases, J lost 3 bases, and 17 bases lay in between. CDR1 is MDHEN, CDR2 SYDVKM, per germline. This CDR3 region has 17 residues. The CDR3 nucleotides are TGTGCCAGCAGTTTAATCAGGGGCGCGGGAGTCAATCAGCCCCAGCATTTT. Protein product: CASSLIRGAGVNQPQHF.

Only a few counts were recorded for this clone. The chain employs TRBV6-5 and TRBJ1-6; 7 bases are a match to TRBD1. The CDR3 contains 15 residues. V lost 7 bases, J lost 7 bases, and 10 bases stayed unmatched. The germline CDR1 and CDR2 sequences are MNHEY and SVGAGI. The CDR3 DNA reads TGTGCCAGCACTGTAACAGGGGATGGCAATTCACCCCTCCACTTT. It codes for CASTVTGDGNSPLHF.

A single count supports this clone. The rearrangement uses TRBV10-2 and TRBJ2-3; unclear D gene. Germline V gene lookup returns CDR1 WSHSY and CDR2 SAAADI. This CDR3 spans 13 amino acids. Trimming removed 4 bases at V and 4 bases at J, with 9 bases between. The CDR3 sequence: CASSGVGPDTQYF. Written as DNA, the CDR3 is TGCGCCAGCAGTGGGGTGGGCCCAGATACGCAGTATTTT.

This clone came up once. The chain has TRBV28 and TRBJ2-7; D not certain. V dropped 6 bases and J dropped 0 bases, with 9 bases sitting between them. Germline V lookup: CDR1 MDHEN, CDR2 SYDVKM. This CDR3 is 13 amino acids long. The CDR3 sequence: CASRYSYSYEQYF. CDR3 DNA sequence: TGTGCCAGCAGGTATAGCTACTCCTACGAGCAGTACTTC. The complete variable domain, with remaining parts taken from reference TRBV28 and TRBJ2-7, reads DVKVTQSSRYLVKRTGEKVFLECVQDMDHENMFWYRQDPGLGLRLIYFSYDVKMKEKGDIPEGYSVSREKKERFSLILESASTNQTSMYLCASRYSYSYEQYFGPGTRLTVT.

V usage is TRBV5-5 and J usage is TRBJ2-2; possibly TRBD2 for D (5 bases). The CDR3 has 16 amino acids. CDR1 and CDR2 (germline): SGHKS, YYEKEE (reference sequence). With 4 bases removed from V and 4 bases from J, the gap between germline ends came to 17 bases. The CDR3 loop reads CASSLETPSPTGELFF. CDR3 sequence (DNA): TGTGCCAGCAGCCTGGAGACCCCTAGCCCCACCGGGGAGCTGTTTTTT. The complete variable domain, with remaining parts taken from reference TRBV5-5 and TRBJ2-2, reads DAGVTQSPTHLIKTRGQQVTLRCSPISGHKSVSWYQQVLGQGPQFIFQYYEKEERGRGNFPDRFSARQFPNYSSELNVNALLLGDSALYLCASSLETPSPTGELFFGEGSRLTVL.

This chain links TRBV28 with TRBJ1-2; no firm D call. V dropped 4 bases and J dropped 3 bases, with 6 bases sitting between them. Germline CDR1 reads MDHEN; CDR2 reads SYDVKM. This CDR3 has 12 amino acids. CDR3 amino acids: CASSSTDYGYTF. The CDR3 DNA reads as TGTGCCAGCAGTTCTACCGACTATGGCTACACCTTC.

There are a few counts of this clone. V and J are TRBV28 and TRBJ1-1; TRBD1 matches at 10 bases. V gave up 7 bases and J gave up 6 bases; unmatched junction bases: 8. From germline, CDR1 is MDHEN and CDR2 SYDVKM. The CDR3 extends over 14 amino acids. The CDR3 loop reads CASITGTGVPEAFF. The CDR3 DNA is TGTGCCAGCATAACCGGGACAGGGGTCCCTGAAGCTTTCTTT.

The rearrangement uses TRBV19 and TRBJ1-5; 7 bases line up with TRBD1. The junction had 6 bases not matched to a gene; V was cut back by 3 bases and J by 7 bases. CDR1 is LNHDA and CDR2 is SQIVND in the germline V gene (reference sequence). This CDR3 comprises 14 residues. The CDR3 reads CASSMGQLEQPQHF. In DNA form, the CDR3 reads TGTGCCAGTAGTATGGGACAGTTAGAACAGCCCCAGCATTTT.

The gene calls are TRBV2 and TRBJ2-5, with 11 bases that match TRBD1. Germline CDR1 is SNHLY and CDR2 is FYNNEI. V gave up 6 bases and J gave up 5 bases; unmatched junction bases: 8. This CDR3 contains 15 residues. This CDR3 is CASSPWTGGTETQYF. The DNA of the CDR3 is TGTGCCAGCAGCCCGTGGACAGGGGGCACGGAGACCCAGTACTTC.

The rearrangement links TRBV7-2 to TRBJ1-2; D is ambiguous. The CDR3 runs 12 residues. Germline V gene lookup returns CDR1 SGHTA and CDR2 FQGNSA. V was shortened by 1 base and J by 3 bases, with 3 bases between the two germline ends. CDR3 residues: CASSLVDYGYTF. In nucleotides, the CDR3 is TGTGCCAGCAGCTTAGTAGACTATGGCTACACCTTC.

This chain connects TRBV28 to TRBJ2-7; D is ambiguous. Trimming took off 2 bases at V and 2 bases at J, with 13 bases between the two ends. The germline V gene encodes CDR1 MDHEN and CDR2 SYDVKM. CDR3 length: 15 amino acids. The CDR3 protein is CASSLRRVEPYEQYF. DNA for the CDR3: TGTGCCAGCAGTTTACGTCGGGTCGAACCCTACGAGCAGTACTTC.

This clone was seen more than once but under ten times. J is TRBJ1-4 and V is TRBV10-3; 7 nucleotides align to TRBD1. V lost 6 bases and J lost 5; bases outside the gene matches: 6. Germline assignment: CDR1 ENHRY and CDR2 SYGVKD. The CDR3 contains 14 residues. The CDR3 here is CAISPGTENEKLFF. The DNA of the CDR3 is TGTGCCATCAGCCCCGGGACAGAAAATGAAAAACTGTTTTTT.